This T cell receptor (beta chain) is drawn from a study of blood T cell repertoires in COVID-19. Study in general: The study drew acute and convalescent COVID-19 samples from the United States, Italy and Spain.

Germline V gene lookup returns CDR1 SGHNT and CDR2 YYREEE (reference sequence). The CDR3 runs 13 residues. Trimming shortened V by 2 bases and J by 7 bases, and 10 bases separated the two germline ends. Donors of Cohort 3 who recovered were those that had two negative PCRs, clearance, or symptom resolution. Only in-frame clones appear in the TCRdb table, and some are missing; sequencing was by immunoSEQ multiplex PCR. The repertoire includes roughly 240,000 clones, about 82% of them detected once, and roughly 2% sits in the top ten. The material sequenced was PBMCs or T cells enriched from blood (not recorded which). This chain joins TRBV5-4 and TRBJ2-1; D is perhaps TRBD1 (6 bases). The sequence came from a woman between 45 and 65 years old who had recovered from COVID-19. CDR3 in amino acids: CASSFRQGNEQFF. In nucleotides, the CDR3 is TGTGCCAGCAGCTTCCGGCAGGGGAATGAGCAGTTCTTC. Full variable domain (missing parts from reference TRBV5-4 and TRBJ2-1): ETGVTQSPTHLIKTRGQQVTLRCSSQSGHNTVSWYQQALGQGPQFIFQYYREEENGRGNFPPRFSGLQFPNYSSELNVNALELDDSALYLCASSFRQGNEQFFGPGTRLTVL.